This is a list of T cell receptor beta chains from one sample in a study of T cells in localized non-small cell lung cancer. Libraries were prepared by immunoSEQ multiplex PCR; TCRdb keeps only in-frame clonotypes and omits some of them. The data hold more than 10,000 clones, with 28% observed a single time. The sequences come from lung tumor tissue, collected before any cancer treatment. These receptors originate from a female donor of 60 years or more with stage I lung adenocarcinoma. Each CDR3 is given with its conserved first and last residue. The D gene is left open where the match is weak. Clone size, where shown, is once, few, many, or a class for clones that have expanded.

DNA,CDR3,J,D,size,V
TGTGCCAGCAGTCAAAGGACCCCCTACGAGCAGTACTTC,CASSQRTPYEQYF,TRBJ2-7,NA,few,TRBV6-8
TGTGCCAGCAGTCCAAACGGGGTAGCGGGGGTCCTCGAGCAGTACTTC,CASSPNGVAGVLEQYF,TRBJ2-7,TRBD2,few,TRBV11-3
TGTGCCAGCAGCGTAGTCGGCAGGGTCACAGATACGCAGTATTTT,CASSVVGRVTDTQYF,TRBJ2-3,NA,few,TRBV9
TGTGCCAGCAGTTACTTTCTACCGGGGACACTGAACACTGAAGCTTTCTTT,CASSYFLPGTLNTEAFF,TRBJ1-1,NA,NA,TRBV6-8
TGTGCCTGCACCGGGACTTTGGGAGCTTTCTTT,CACTGTLGAFF,TRBJ1-1,NA,NA,TRBV30
TGTGCCAGCAGTGCCCAATCAGGGACCGTCCAATACTATGGCTACACCTTC,CASSAQSGTVQYYGYTF,TRBJ1-2,NA,NA,TRBV28
TGTGCCAGCAGCGTCAGGGGCCGTAACACTGAAGCTTTCTTT,CASSVRGRNTEAFF,TRBJ1-1,NA,NA,TRBV14
TGTGCCAGCGCCAGGGAAGAAGGAGAGACCCAGTACTTC,CASAREEGETQYF,TRBJ2-5,NA,NA,TRBV2
TGTGCCAGCAGCTACTGGACAGGGGTTAACACTGAAGCTTTCTTT,CASSYWTGVNTEAFF,TRBJ1-1,TRBD1,NA,TRBV11-3
TGTGCCAGCAGCCCTTCCAGGGAGGTCACTGAAGCTTTCTTT,CASSPSREVTEAFF,TRBJ1-1,NA,few,TRBV11-3
TGTGCCAGCAGCTTAGGGGAGGGACAGGCAACGACCCAGTACTTC,CASSLGEGQATTQYF,TRBJ2-5,NA,NA,TRBV11-3
TGTGCCATGCGGTTAGCGGAGCAAAATGAGCAGTTCTTC,CAMRLAEQNEQFF,TRBJ2-1,NA,NA,TRBV6-8
TGTGCCAGCAGCTTAATTCAGGGACAAGAGACCCAGTACTTC,CASSLIQGQETQYF,TRBJ2-5,NA,few,TRBV11-3
TGCGCCAGCAGCCAAGAAGTTAGCAGGGGGCGCTTTCTCGATGGCTACACCTTC,CASSQEVSRGRFLDGYTF,TRBJ1-2,TRBD1,few,TRBV4-1
TGTGCCAGCAAGGTGAGGACTAGCGGATTAAACACCGGGGAGCTGTTTTTT,CASKVRTSGLNTGELFF,TRBJ2-2,TRBD2,NA,TRBV2
TGCGCCAGCAGTTTGAAAAACCCTGGACGGAGAGCTAACTATGGCTACACCTTC,CASSLKNPGRRANYGYTF,TRBJ1-2,NA,once,TRBV5-1
TGTGCCAGCAGCTTAGAAGGAGGGGGCCATGAAAAACTGTTTTTT,CASSLEGGGHEKLFF,TRBJ1-4,TRBD1,NA,TRBV11-3
TGTGCCAGCAGCTTAGAGGGACTCATCTCTGGAAACACCATATATTTT,CASSLEGLISGNTIYF,TRBJ1-3,NA,NA,TRBV11-3
TGTGCCAGCTCACCACCGACGGGGCATGGCTACACCTTC,CASSPPTGHGYTF,TRBJ1-2,NA,NA,TRBV18
TGTGCCAGCCGTGTGACAGTTAATTCACCCCTCCACTTT,CASRVTVNSPLHF,TRBJ1-6,NA,many,TRBV7-2
TGTGCCATCAGACGAGGGGGGGAGGCGACTGAAGCTTTCTTT,CAIRRGGEATEAFF,TRBJ1-1,NA,NA,TRBV6-8
TGTGCCAGCTCACCACCCTTGGCCAGGGGATACGAGCAGTACTTC,CASSPPLARGYEQYF,TRBJ2-7,NA,NA,TRBV18
TGTGCCAGCAGCGTATTTGGGACCGGGGAGCTGTTTTTT,CASSVFGTGELFF,TRBJ2-2,NA,few,TRBV9
TGTGCCTGGAAAGAGGGGGTGCGGTATGGCTACACCTTC,CAWKEGVRYGYTF,TRBJ1-2,NA,NA,TRBV30
TGCGCCAGCAGCTTGGTGGCTAGCGGCTCTAGCACAGATACGCAGTATTTT,CASSLVASGSSTDTQYF,TRBJ2-3,TRBD2,few,TRBV5-1
TGCGCCAGCAGCCCTTCTACCGCTAATTCACCCCTCCACTTT,CASSPSTANSPLHF,TRBJ1-6,NA,few,TRBV5-1
TGTGCCAGCAGCGACCGCAGGGAGGCCGGCTATGGCTACACCTTC,CASSDRREAGYGYTF,TRBJ1-2,NA,NA,TRBV11-3
TGTGCCAGCAGTCCCGAGGGTAACTATGGCTACACCTTC,CASSPEGNYGYTF,TRBJ1-2,NA,NA,TRBV27
TGTGCCAGCAAGCCGATGACTGATCTCTACGAGCAGTACTTC,CASKPMTDLYEQYF,TRBJ2-7,NA,many,TRBV11-3
TGCGCCAGCAGCTTGTACGGCGACTCTGGAAACACCATATATTTT,CASSLYGDSGNTIYF,TRBJ1-3,NA,few,TRBV5-1
TGTGCCAGCAGTTACGGAGGAAGGGCCCAGTACTTC,CASSYGGRAQYF,TRBJ2-5,NA,few,TRBV6-8
TGTGCCAGCTCACCACCACAGGGGGCAGGTCAGCCCCAGCATTTT,CASSPPQGAGQPQHF,TRBJ1-5,TRBD1,NA,TRBV18
TGTGCCAGCAGCCACCCGCCAGGTCCGGAGCCTAACTATGGCTACACCTTC,CASSHPPGPEPNYGYTF,TRBJ1-2,NA,NA,TRBV11-3
TGTGCCTGGAGTGGATCCCTCAGCGAACCCCAGCATTTT,CAWSGSLSEPQHF,TRBJ1-5,NA,NA,TRBV30
TGTGCCAGCCAGGATGGGCAGACCTACGAGCAGTACTTC,CASQDGQTYEQYF,TRBJ2-7,NA,few,TRBV28
TGCGCCAGCAGCTCAGGACCTCAGCGATACAATGAGCAGTTCTTC,CASSSGPQRYNEQFF,TRBJ2-1,NA,NA,TRBV5-1
TGTGCCAGCAGCCGAGCTTCCCCCGGGGAGCTGTTTTTT,CASSRASPGELFF,TRBJ2-2,NA,NA,TRBV14
TGTGCCAGCAACAAGGGACTAGCGGGACCCTACAATGAGCAGTTCTTC,CASNKGLAGPYNEQFF,TRBJ2-1,TRBD2,NA,TRBV9
TGTGCCAGCAGCGTAGTCCCAGGCTACGAGCAGTACTTC,CASSVVPGYEQYF,TRBJ2-7,NA,many,TRBV9
TGTGCCAGCAGCCCACGACTAGCGGGGGGGAATGAGCAGTTCTTC,CASSPRLAGGNEQFF,TRBJ2-1,TRBD2,NA,TRBV9
TGCAGCGGGGGACAGGGAGCTAACACTGAAGCTTTCTTT,CSGGQGANTEAFF,TRBJ1-1,TRBD1,few,TRBV29-1
TGTGCCAGCAGCAGCGGACTAGCGGGTCCCTACGAGCAGTACTTC,CASSSGLAGPYEQYF,TRBJ2-7,TRBD2,NA,TRBV11-3
TGTGCCATCCGTACAGGGGACGCGAGAGCGGCTAGCGCTGAAGCTTTCTTT,CAIRTGDARAASAEAFF,TRBJ1-1,TRBD1,few,TRBV6-8
TGTGCCTGGGCAAGACAGGGGCCGAAATCTTATGGCTACACCTTC,CAWARQGPKSYGYTF,TRBJ1-2,TRBD1,few,TRBV30
TGTGCCTGGAGAGGGGCAGGTTGGGCTTTCTTT,CAWRGAGWAFF,TRBJ1-1,NA,NA,TRBV30
TGTGCCAGCAGTTCTAGCGGGGGAGCCACCGGGGAGCTGTTTTTT,CASSSSGGATGELFF,TRBJ2-2,TRBD2,few,TRBV11-3
TGTGCCAGCAGTTCGACTGGGAGACGGGCTTTGGAGCTGTTTTTT,CASSSTGRRALELFF,TRBJ2-2,NA,many,TRBV6-8
TGTGCCAGCAGCTTAACATCCGGGAAAGAGACCCAGTACTTC,CASSLTSGKETQYF,TRBJ2-5,NA,NA,TRBV11-3
TGTGCCTGGGGGGACAGCAGGAACACTGAAGCTTTCTTT,CAWGDSRNTEAFF,TRBJ1-1,TRBD1,NA,TRBV30